The clone carrying this T cell receptor beta chain appeared many times. These data originate in a study of T cells in Graves' hyperthyroidism and ophthalmopathy. Researchers took RNA transcripts and amplified the TCR beta CDR3 regions from them. A first-round RT-PCR of the TCR CDR3 used the HTBI primer set. TCRdb used MiXCR to reprocess the multiplex PCR reads, holding one entry per CDR3 protein. Of about half a million distinct CDR3 sequences listed, less than 25% are singletons. The CDR3 contains 15 residues. The V gene's germline CDR1 is DFQATT and CDR2 SNEGSKA (reference sequence). Trimming pared 6 bases from V and 1 base from J, leaving 18 bases between.

Material for sequencing was blood. This receptor was obtained from a man aged 18-30 years with Graves' hyperthyroidism. The J gene is TRBJ2-5, the V gene TRBV20-1; possible D gene TRBD2, 6 bases. CDR3 in amino acids: CSATPLIGGQETQYF. The CDR3 DNA reads as TGCAGTGCCACCCCGCTAATCGGGGGCCAAGAGACCCAGTACTTC.